Listed here is a single TCR beta chain. This likely reflects a read error, since a far larger clone is one base away. These data belong to a study of shared clonotypes between healthy human individuals. On the study more broadly: Aged between 18 and 49, the donors were a couple of women and a few men.

Germline CDR1 reads LGHNA; CDR2 reads YSLEER. J was trimmed by 3 bases and V by 1 base; bases with no gene match: 4. This CDR3 has 16 residues. TCRdb keeps only in-frame clones here, not all; method: immunoSEQ multiplex PCR. The table shows about 490,000 clones, with about 85% occurring only once. The sample was PBMCs. The chain has TRBV4-3 and TRBJ2-1; 9 bases map to TRBD2. This TCR derives from a woman aged 40 to 50 in good health. Some clones in this sample may be carry-over from other donors' samples. The CDR3 reads CASSQGTSVSYNEQFF. The CDR3 region has the DNA TGCGCCAGCAGCCAAGGGACTAGCGTGAGCTACAATGAGCAGTTCTTC.